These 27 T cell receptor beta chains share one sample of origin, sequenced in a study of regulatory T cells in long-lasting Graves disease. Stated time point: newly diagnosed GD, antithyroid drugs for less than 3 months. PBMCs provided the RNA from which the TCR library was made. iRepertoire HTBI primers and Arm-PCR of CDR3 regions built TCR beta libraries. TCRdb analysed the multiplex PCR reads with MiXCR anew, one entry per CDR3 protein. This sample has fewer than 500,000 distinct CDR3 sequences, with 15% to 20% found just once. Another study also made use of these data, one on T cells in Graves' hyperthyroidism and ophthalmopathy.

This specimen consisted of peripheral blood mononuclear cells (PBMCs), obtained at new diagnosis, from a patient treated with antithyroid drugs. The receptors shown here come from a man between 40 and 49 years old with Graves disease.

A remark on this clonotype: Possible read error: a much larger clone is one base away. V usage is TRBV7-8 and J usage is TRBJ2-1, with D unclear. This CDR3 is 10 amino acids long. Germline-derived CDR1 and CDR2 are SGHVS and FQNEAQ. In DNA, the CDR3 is TGTGCCAGCAGCTTAGACGAGCAGCTCTTC. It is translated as CASSLDEQLF.

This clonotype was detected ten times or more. The CDR3 nucleotides are TGCAGTGCAAACCCCGGGACTAGCGGGAGTGGCGAGCAGTACTTC. It encodes CSANPGTSGSGEQYF. V gene TRBV20-1 combines with J gene TRBJ2-7; the match to TRBD2 covers 14 bases. The CDR3 has 15 residues. Germline values: CDR1 DFQATT, CDR2 SNEGSKA (reference sequence). Trimming cost V 6 bases and J 6 bases; bases outside gene matches: 10.

Here the CDR3 DNA reads TGTGCCAGCAGTTTAGGTCTGAGCGATGGCTACACCTTC. Translating gives CASSLGLSDGYTF. The chain recombines TRBV27 with TRBJ1-2; D unresolved. CDR1 and CDR2 from the germline V gene are MNHEY and SMNVEV (reference sequence). This CDR3 is built from 13 residues. Trimming shortened V by 2 bases and J by 6 bases, and 10 bases separated the two germline ends.

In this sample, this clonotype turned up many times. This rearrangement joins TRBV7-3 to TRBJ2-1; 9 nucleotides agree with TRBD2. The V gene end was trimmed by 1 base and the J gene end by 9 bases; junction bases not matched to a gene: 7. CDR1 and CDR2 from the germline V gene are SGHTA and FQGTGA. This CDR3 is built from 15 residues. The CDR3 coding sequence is TGTGCCAGCAGCTTAAGATTAGCGGGAGTGGGTGAGCAGTTCTTC. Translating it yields CASSLRLAGVGEQFF.

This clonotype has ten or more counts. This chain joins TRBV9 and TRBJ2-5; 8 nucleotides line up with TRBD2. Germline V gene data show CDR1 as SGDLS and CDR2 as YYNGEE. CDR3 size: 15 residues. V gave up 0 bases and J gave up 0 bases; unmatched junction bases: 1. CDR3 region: CASSVAGGNQETQYF. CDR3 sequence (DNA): TGTGCCAGCAGCGTAGCGGGAGGGAACCAAGAGACCCAGTACTTC.

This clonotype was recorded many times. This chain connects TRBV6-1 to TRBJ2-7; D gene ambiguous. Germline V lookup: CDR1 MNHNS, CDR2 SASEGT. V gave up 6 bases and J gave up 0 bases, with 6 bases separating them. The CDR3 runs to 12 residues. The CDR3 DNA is TGTGCCAGCAGGGAGAGCTCCTACGAGCAGTACTTC. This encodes CASRESSYEQYF.

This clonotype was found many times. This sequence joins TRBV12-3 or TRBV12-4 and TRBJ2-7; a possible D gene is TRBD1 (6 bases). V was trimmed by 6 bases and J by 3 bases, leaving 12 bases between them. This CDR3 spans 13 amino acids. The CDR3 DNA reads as TGTGCCAGCAGCCAGGACAGTCACTACGAGCAGTACTTC. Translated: CASSQDSHYEQYF.

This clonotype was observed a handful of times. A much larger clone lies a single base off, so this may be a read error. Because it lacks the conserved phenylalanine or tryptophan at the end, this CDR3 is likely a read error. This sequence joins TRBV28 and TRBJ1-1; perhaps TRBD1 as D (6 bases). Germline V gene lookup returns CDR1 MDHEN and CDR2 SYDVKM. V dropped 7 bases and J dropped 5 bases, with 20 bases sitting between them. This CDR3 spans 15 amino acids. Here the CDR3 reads CASINGSGDKTEAFS. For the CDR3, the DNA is TGTGCCAGCATCAATGGGTCAGGGGATAAAACTGAAGCTTTCTCT.

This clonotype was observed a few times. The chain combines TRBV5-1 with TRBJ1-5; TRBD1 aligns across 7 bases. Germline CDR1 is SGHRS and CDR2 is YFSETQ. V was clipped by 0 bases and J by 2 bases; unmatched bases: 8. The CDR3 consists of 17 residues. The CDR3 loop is CASSLGQGPLGNQPQHF. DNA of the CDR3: TGCGCCAGCAGCTTGGGACAGGGACCCTTGGGCAATCAGCCCCAGCATTTT.

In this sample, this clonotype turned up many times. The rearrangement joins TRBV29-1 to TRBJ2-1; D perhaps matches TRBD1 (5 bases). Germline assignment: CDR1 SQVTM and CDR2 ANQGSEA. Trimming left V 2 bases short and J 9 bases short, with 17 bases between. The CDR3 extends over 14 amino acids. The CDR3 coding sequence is TGCAGCGTTGAAAAGACAGTTTCCTTGGGTGAGCAGTTCTTC. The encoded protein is CSVEKTVSLGEQFF.

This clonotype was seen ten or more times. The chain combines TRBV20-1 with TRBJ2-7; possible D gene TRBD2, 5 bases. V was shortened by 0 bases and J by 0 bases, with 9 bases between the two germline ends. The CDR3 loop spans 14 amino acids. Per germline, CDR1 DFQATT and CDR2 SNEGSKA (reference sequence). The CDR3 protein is CSARESGYSYEQYF. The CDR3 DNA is TGCAGTGCTAGAGAATCGGGATACTCCTACGAGCAGTACTTC.

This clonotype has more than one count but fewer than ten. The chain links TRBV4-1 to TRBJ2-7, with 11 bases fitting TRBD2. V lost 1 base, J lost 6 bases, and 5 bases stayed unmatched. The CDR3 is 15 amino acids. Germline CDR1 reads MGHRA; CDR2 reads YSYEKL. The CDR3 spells CASSQVLAGGLEQYF. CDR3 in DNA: TGCGCCAGCAGCCAAGTGCTAGCGGGAGGCCTCGAGCAGTACTTC.

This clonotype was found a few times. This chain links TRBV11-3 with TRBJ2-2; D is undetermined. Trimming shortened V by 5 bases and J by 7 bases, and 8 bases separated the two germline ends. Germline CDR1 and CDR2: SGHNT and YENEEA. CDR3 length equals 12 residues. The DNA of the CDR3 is TGTGCCAGCAGCCCCCGACACGGGGAGCTGTTTTTT. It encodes CASSPRHGELFF.

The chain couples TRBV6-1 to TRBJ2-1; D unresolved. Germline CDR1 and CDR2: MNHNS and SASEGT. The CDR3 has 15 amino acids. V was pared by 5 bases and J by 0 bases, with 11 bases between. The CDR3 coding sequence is TGTGCCAGCAGTACGACTGGTAACTCCTACAATGAGCAGTTCTTC. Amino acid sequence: CASSTTGNSYNEQFF.

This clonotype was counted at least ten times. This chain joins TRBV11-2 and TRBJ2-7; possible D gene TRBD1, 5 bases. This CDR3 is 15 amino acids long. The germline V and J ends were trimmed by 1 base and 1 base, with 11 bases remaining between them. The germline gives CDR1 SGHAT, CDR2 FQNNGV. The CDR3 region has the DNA TGTGCCAGCAGCTTAGGCGACAGAAATTCCTACGAGCAGTACTTC. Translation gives CASSLGDRNSYEQYF. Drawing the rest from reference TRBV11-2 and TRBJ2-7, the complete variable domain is EAGVAQSPRYKIIEKRQSVAFWCNPISGHATLYWYQQILGQGPKLLIQFQNNGVVDDSQLPKDRFSAERLKGVDSTLKIQPAKLEDSAVYLCASSLGDRNSYEQYFGPGTRLTVT.

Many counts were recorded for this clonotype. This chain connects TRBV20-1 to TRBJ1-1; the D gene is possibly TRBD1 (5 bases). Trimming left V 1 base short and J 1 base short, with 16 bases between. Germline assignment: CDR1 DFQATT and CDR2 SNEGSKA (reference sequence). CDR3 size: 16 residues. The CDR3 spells CSARVRPGHPNTEAFF. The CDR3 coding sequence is TGCAGTGCTAGAGTCCGACCGGGGCACCCGAACACTGAAGCTTTCTTT.

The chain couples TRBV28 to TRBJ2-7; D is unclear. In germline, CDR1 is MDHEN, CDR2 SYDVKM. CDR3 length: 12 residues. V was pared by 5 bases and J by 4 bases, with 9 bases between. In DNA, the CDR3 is TGTGCCAGCAGTGTAACATGGTACGAGCAGTACTTC. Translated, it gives CASSVTWYEQYF.

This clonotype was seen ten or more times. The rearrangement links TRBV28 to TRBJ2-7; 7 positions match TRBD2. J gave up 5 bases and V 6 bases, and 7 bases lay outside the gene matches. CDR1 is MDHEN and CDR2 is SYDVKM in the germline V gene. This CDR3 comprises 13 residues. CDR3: CASRLGGWNEQYF. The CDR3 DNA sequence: TGTGCCAGCAGGCTCGGGGGGTGGAACGAGCAGTACTTC.

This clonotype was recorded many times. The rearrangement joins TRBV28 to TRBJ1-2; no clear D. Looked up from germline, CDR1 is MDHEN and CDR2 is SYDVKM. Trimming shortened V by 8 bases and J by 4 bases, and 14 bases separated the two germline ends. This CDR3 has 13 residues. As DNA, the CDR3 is TGTGCCAGCTCATCTGGTACCCCCTATGGCTACACCTTC. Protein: CASSSGTPYGYTF.

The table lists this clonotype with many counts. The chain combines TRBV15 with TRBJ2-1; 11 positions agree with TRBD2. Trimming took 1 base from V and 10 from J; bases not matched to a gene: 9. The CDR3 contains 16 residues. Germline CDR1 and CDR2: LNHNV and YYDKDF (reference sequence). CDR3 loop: CATSRVVAGGMGEQFF. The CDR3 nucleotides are TGTGCCACCAGCAGAGTGGTAGCGGGAGGGATGGGCGAGCAGTTCTTC. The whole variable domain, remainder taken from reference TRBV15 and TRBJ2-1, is DAMVIQNPRYQVTQFGKPVTLSCSQTLNHNVMYWYQQKSSQAPKLLFHYYDKDFNNEADTPDNFQSRRPNTSFCFLDIRSPGLGDTAMYLCATSRVVAGGMGEQFFGPGTRLTVL.

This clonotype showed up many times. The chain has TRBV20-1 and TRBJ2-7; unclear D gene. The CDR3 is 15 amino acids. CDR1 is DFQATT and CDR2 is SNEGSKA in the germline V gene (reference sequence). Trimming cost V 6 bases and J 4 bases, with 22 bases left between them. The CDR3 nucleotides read TGCAGTGCGGAATCGGGTCCTTCGACTTATTACGAGCAGTACTTC. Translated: CSAESGPSTYYEQYF.

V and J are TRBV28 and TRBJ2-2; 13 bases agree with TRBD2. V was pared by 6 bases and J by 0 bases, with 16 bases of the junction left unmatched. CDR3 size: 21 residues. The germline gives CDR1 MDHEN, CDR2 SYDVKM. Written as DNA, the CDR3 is TGTGCCAGCAGCCCGAGGTTGTGGACTAGCGGGAGAGACGCGAACACCGGGGAGCTGTTTTTT. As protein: CASSPRLWTSGRDANTGELFF.

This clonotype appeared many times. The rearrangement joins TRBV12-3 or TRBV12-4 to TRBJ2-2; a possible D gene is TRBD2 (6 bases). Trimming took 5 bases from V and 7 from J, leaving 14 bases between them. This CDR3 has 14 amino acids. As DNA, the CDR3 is TGTGCCAGCAGTCCCCGGACTACGAACGGGGAGCTGTTTTTT. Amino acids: CASSPRTTNGELFF.

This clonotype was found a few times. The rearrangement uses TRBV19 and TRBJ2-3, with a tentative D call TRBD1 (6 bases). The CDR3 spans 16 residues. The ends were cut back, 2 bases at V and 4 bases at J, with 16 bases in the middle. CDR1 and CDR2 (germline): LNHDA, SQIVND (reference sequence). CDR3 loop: CASSIRGTSSADTQYF. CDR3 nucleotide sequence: TGTGCCAGTAGTATAAGGGGGACAAGCAGCGCAGATACGCAGTATTTT.

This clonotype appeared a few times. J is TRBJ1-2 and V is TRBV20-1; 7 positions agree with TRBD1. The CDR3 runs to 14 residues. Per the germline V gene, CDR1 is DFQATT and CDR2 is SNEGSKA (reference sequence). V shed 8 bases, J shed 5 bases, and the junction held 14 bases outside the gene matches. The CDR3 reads CSYRVGTAIYGYTF. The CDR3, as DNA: TGCAGTTATCGAGTAGGGACAGCGATTTATGGCTACACCTTC.

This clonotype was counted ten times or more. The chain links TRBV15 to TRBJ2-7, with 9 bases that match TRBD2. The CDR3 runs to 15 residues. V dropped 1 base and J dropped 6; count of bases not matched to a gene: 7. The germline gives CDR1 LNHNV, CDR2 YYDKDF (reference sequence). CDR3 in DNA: TGTGCCACCAGCAGAGGCGGGAGGGCCATGGGCGAGCAGTACTTC. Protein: CATSRGGRAMGEQYF.

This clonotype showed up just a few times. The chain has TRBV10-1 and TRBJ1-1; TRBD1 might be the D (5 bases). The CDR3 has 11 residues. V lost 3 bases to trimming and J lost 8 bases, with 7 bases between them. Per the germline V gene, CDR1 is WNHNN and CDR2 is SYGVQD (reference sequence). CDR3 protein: CASSEGVEAFF. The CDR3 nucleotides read TGCGCCAGCAGTGAAGGGGTGGAAGCTTTCTTT.